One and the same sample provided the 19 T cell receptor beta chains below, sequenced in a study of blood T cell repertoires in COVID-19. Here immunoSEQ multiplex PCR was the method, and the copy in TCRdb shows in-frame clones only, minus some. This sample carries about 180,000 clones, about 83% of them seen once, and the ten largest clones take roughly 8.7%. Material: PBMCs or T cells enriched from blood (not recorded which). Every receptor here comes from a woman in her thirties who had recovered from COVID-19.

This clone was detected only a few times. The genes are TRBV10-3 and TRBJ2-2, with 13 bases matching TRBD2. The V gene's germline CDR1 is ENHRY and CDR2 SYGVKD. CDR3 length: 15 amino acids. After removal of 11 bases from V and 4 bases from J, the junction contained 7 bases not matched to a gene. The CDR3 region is CACLRTSGSTGELFF. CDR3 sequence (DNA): TGTGCCTGCCTGCGGACTAGCGGGAGCACCGGGGAGCTGTTTTTT.

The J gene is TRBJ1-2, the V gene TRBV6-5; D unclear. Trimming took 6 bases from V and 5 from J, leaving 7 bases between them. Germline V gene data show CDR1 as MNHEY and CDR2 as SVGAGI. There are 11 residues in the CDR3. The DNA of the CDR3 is TGTGCCAGCAGCCTACTTTATGGCTACACCTTC. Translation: CASSLLYGYTF.

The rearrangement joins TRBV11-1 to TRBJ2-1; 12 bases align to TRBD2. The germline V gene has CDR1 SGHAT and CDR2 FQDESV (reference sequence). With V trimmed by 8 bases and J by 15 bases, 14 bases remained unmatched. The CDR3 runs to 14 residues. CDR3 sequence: CASYATRTSGTGFF. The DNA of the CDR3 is TGTGCCAGCTATGCAACGAGGACTAGCGGGACGGGGTTCTTC.

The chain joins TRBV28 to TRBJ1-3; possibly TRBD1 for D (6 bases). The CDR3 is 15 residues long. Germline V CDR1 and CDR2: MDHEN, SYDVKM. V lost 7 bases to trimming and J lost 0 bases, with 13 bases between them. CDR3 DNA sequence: TGTGCCAGCAAAACGGACAGCTTCTCTGGAAACACCATATATTTT. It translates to CASKTDSFSGNTIYF.

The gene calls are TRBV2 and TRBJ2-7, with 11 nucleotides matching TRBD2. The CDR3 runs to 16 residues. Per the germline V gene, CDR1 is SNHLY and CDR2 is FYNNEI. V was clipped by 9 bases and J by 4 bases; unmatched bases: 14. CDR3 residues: CASEGLAGDPIYEQYF. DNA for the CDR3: TGTGCCAGTGAAGGACTAGCGGGTGATCCGATATACGAGCAGTACTTC.

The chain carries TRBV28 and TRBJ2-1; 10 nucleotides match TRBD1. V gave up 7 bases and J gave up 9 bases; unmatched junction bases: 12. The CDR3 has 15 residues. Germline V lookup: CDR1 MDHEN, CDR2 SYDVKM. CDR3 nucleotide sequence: TGTGCCAGCAACCCGACCGGGACAGGGGTTGGTGAGCAGTTCTTC. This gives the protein CASNPTGTGVGEQFF.

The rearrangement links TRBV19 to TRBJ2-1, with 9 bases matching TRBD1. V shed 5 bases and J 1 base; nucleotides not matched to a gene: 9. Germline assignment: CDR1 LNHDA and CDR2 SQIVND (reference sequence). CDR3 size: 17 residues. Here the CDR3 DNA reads TGTGCCAGTAGTCTTAATAACAGGGGGCTTTCCTACAATGAGCAGTTCTTC. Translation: CASSLNNRGLSYNEQFF.

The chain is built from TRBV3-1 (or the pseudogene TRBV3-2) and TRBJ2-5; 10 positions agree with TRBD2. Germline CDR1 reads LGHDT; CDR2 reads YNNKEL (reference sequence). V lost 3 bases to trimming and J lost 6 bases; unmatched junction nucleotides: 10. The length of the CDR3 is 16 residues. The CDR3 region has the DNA TGTGCCAGCAGCCATGACAGCGGGAGGGCCCAGAAGACCCAGTACTTC. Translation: CASSHDSGRAQKTQYF.

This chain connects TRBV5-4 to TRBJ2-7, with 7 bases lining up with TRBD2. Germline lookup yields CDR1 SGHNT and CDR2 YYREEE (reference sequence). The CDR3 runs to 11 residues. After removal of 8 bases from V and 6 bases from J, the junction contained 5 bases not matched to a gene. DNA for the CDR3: TGTGCCAGTGGCGGGGAGGGCGAGCAGTACTTC. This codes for CASGGEGEQYF.

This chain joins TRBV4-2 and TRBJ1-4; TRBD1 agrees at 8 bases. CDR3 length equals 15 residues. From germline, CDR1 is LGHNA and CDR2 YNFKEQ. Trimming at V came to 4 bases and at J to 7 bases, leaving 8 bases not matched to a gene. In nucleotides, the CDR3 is TGTGCCAGCAGCCCGAAACAGGGGGATGTTGAAAAACTGTTTTTT. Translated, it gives CASSPKQGDVEKLFF.

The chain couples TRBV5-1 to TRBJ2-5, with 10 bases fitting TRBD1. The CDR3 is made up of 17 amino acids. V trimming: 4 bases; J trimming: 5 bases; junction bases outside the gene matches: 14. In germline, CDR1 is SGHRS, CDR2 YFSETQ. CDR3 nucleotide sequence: TGCGCCAGCAGCAGCGGGACAGGGGAATTGTTGTTGGAGACCCAGTACTTC. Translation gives CASSSGTGELLLETQYF.

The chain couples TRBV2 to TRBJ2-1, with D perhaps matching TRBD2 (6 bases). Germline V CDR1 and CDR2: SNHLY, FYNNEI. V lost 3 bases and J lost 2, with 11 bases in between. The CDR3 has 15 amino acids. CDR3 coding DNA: TGTGCCAGCAGTGAGCGGGGACCCACCTACAATGAGCAGTTCTTC. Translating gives CASSERGPTYNEQFF.

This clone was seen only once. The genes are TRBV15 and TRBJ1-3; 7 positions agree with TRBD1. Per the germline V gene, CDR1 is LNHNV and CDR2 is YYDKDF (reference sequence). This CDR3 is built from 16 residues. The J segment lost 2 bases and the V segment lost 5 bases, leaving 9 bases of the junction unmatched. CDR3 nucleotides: TGTGCCACCAGCGCCGAGACAGGGCGCGCTGGAAACACCATATATTTT. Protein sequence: CATSAETGRAGNTIYF. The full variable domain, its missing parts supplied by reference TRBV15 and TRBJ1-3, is DAMVIQNPRYQVTQFGKPVTLSCSQTLNHNVMYWYQQKSSQAPKLLFHYYDKDFNNEADTPDNFQSRRPNTSFCFLDIRSPGLGDTAMYLCATSAETGRAGNTIYFGEGSWLTVV.

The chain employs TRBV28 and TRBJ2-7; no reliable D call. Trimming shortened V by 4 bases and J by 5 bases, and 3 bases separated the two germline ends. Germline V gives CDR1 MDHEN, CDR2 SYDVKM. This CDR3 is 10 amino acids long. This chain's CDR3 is CASSYNEQYF. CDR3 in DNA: TGTGCCAGCAGTTATAACGAGCAGTACTTC.

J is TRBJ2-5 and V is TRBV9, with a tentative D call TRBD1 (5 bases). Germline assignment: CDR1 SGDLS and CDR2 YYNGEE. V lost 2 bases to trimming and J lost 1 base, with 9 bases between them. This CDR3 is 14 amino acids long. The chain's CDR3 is CASSVQGLQETQYF. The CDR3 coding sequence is TGTGCCAGCAGCGTTCAGGGTCTCCAAGAGACCCAGTACTTC.

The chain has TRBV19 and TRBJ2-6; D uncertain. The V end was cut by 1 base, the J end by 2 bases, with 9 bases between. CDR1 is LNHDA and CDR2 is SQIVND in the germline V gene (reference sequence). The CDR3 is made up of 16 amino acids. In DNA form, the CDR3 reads TGTGCCAGTAGTATAGCTCGAGGCGCTGGGGCCAACGTCCTGACTTTC. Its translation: CASSIARGAGANVLTF.

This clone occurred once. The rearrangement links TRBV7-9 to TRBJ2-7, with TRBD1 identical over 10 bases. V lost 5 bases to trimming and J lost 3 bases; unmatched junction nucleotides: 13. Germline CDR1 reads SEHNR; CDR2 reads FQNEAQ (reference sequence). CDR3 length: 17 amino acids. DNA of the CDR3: TGTGCCAGCAGCCACGGACAGGGGGAGGCGGGAATCTACGAGCAGTACTTC. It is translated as CASSHGQGEAGIYEQYF.

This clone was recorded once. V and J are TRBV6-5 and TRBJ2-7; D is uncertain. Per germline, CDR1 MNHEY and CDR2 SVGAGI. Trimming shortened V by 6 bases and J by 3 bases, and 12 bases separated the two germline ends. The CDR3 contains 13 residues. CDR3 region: CASSDTLNYEQYF. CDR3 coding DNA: TGTGCCAGCAGCGACACTCTCAACTACGAGCAGTACTTC.

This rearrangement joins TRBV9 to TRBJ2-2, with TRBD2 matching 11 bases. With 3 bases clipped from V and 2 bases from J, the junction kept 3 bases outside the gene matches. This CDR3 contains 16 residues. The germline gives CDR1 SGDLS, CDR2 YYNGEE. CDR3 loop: CASSGTSGRNTGELFF. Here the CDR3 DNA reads TGTGCCAGCAGCGGAACTAGCGGGAGAAACACCGGGGAGCTGTTTTTT.